The clone carrying this T cell receptor beta chain was counted once. This specimen belongs to a study of cytomegalovirus exposure and HLA in healthy donors. Amplification used 60 Vbeta primers and 13 Jbeta primers. Repertoires were generated with immunoSEQ multiplex PCR, while TCRdb's copy carries only in-frame clones and drops some. Among fewer than 200,000 clones listed, roughly 84% were seen once. Sequenced sample: PBMCs. This sequence originates from a male donor in good health and CMV-seronegative.

CDR3 residues: CASPTGSGNTIYF. For the CDR3, the DNA is TGTGCCAGTCCTACAGGGTCTGGAAACACCATATATTTT. V is TRBV19 and J is TRBJ1-3; TRBD1 might be the D (6 bases). CDR3 length equals 13 residues. V was shortened by 8 bases and J by 1 base, with 9 bases between the two germline ends. Germline CDR1 LNHDA, CDR2 SQIVND (reference sequence).